What follows describes a single T cell receptor beta chain. Its antigen is not identified. CDR1 LGHNA and CDR2 YNFKEQ come from the germline V gene. V lost 4 bases to trimming and J lost 5 bases, with 9 bases between them. The CDR3 spans 13 residues. These data belong to a study of CD8 T cells in ankylosing spondylitis. Overall study findings and caveats: Disease-associated clones were reportedly significantly overrepresented in matched ankylosing spondylitis synovial fluid. Made up of about eight highly homologous variants, a TCR beta motif appeared characteristic of ankylosing spondylitis blood. In the blood and synovial fluid of reactive arthritis, some motif variants had been previously reported.

One entry per CDR3 protein, called by TCRdb with MiXCR from the 5' RACE reads. Of roughly 400,000 distinct CDR3 sequences listed, around 20% are singletons. The chain couples TRBV4-2 to TRBJ1-5, with TRBD1 as a possible D gene (6 bases). The clonotype comes from a male donor with ankylosing spondylitis. The sequenced sample was blood, either unsorted or a sorted T cell fraction (not recorded which). The CDR3 sequence is CASSRQVDQPQHF. DNA of the CDR3: TGTGCCAGCAGCCGACAGGTAGATCAGCCCCAGCATTTT.